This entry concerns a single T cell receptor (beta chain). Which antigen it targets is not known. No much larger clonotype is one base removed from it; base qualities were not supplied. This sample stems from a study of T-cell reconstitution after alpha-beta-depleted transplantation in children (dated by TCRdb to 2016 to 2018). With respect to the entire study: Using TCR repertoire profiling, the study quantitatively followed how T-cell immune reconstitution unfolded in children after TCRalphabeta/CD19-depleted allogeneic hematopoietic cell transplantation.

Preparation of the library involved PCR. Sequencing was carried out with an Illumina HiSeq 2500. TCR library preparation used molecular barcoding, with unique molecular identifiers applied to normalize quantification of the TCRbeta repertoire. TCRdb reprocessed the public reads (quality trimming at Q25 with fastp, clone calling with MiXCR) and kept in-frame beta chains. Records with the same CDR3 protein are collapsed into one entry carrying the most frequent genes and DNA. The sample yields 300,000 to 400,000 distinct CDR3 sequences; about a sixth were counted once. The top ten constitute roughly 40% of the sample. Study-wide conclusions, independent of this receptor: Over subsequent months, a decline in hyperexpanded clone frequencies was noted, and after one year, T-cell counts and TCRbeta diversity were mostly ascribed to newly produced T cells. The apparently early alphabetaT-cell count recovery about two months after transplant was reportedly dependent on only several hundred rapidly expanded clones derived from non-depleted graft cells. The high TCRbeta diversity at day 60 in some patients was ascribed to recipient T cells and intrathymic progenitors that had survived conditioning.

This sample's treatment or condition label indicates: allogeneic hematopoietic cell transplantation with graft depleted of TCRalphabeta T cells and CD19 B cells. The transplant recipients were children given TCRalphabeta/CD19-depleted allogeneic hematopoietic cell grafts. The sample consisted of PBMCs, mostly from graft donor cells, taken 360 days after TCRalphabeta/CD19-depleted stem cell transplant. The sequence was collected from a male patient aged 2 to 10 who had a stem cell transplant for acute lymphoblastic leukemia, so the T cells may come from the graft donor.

The DNA sequence reads TGTGCCAGCAGTGAAGCGCGGGGGAGCGGATCAGGGGCAGATACGCAGTATTTT. This translates into CASSEARGSGSGADTQYF. This receptor chain uses TRBV2 and TRBJ2-3, and TRBD2 may be the D gene, going by 7 matching bases. CDR1 and CDR2 are read off the germline V gene as SNHLY and FYNNEI. A distance of 20 bases separates the germline ends of V and J, which lose 0 bases and 4 bases respectively. The CDR3 contains 18 residues, cysteine and phenylalanine counted. Just the 54-base CDR3 DNA is kept, in frame starting at base 1.